A single sample gave rise to the 2 T cell receptor beta chains below, sequenced in a study of vaccination and CD4 T cells after COVID-19. A single record per CDR3 protein comes from TCRdb applying MiXCR to the PCR reads. Among tens of thousands of distinct CDR3 sequences listed, about three fifths were seen once. This specimen consisted of CD4+ T cells from blood, obtained before SARS-CoV-2 vaccination. Receptors originate from a human donor who had recovered from COVID-19.

The V gene is TRBV20-1, the J gene TRBJ2-5; tentative D call: TRBD2 (6 bases). The germline gives CDR1 DFQATT, CDR2 SNEGSKA (reference sequence). CDR3 size: 14 residues. V lost 1 base and J 5 bases, leaving 14 bases between the germline ends. The CDR3 protein is CSARGQRGGETQYF. The DNA of the CDR3 is TGCAGTGCTAGAGGGCAGAGGGGAGGCGAGACCCAGTACTTC.

This clonotype was observed a handful of times. This chain joins TRBV6-5 and TRBJ1-1; the D gene is possibly TRBD1 (5 bases). V was clipped by 0 bases and J by 1 base, with 9 bases between them. The CDR3 loop spans 15 amino acids. CDR1 is MNHEY and CDR2 is SVGAGI in the germline V gene. Here the CDR3 reads CASSYSGDGNTEAFF. Here the CDR3 DNA reads TGTGCCAGCAGTTACTCGGGGGATGGGAACACTGAAGCTTTCTTT.